This is a list of T cell receptor beta chains from one sample in a study of CD8 T cells in ankylosing spondylitis. TCRdb passed the 5' RACE reads through MiXCR, listing each CDR3 protein once. The data contain about 510,000 distinct CDR3 sequences, roughly 5% of them seen just once; the ten biggest clones take up roughly 3.5%. The sample taken for sequencing was blood, either unsorted or a sorted T cell fraction (not recorded which). The receptors stem from a male donor with ankylosing spondylitis. Both conserved end residues are part of each CDR3. Fields, in order: J gene, clone size, V gene, D gene, CDR3 DNA, CDR3 protein. The D gene is left open where the match is weak. Some rows mark clone size as missing; the rest say once, few, many or name a class of expanded clone.

j_call: TRBJ2-3
clone_size: many
v_call: TRBV29-1
d_call: NA
cdr3_nt: TGCAGCGTGAGTCCGAGCACAGATACGCAGTATTTT
cdr3_aa: CSVSPSTDTQYF

j_call: TRBJ2-5
clone_size: many
v_call: TRBV20-1
d_call: TRBD2
cdr3_nt: TGCAGTGCTAGACCAGGCGGGAGGGCAGAGACCCAGTACTTC
cdr3_aa: CSARPGGRAETQYF

j_call: TRBJ1-1
clone_size: many
v_call: TRBV6-2/TRBV6-3
d_call: TRBD1
cdr3_nt: TGTGCCAGCGACAGGGGGATTGGTTCGCACACTGAAGCTTTCTTT
cdr3_aa: CASDRGIGSHTEAFF

j_call: TRBJ2-7
clone_size: many
v_call: TRBV5-5
d_call: NA
cdr3_nt: TGTGCCAGCAGCTTGAGAGGACCGCCCTCCTACGAGCAGTACTTC
cdr3_aa: CASSLRGPPSYEQYF

j_call: TRBJ2-3
clone_size: many
v_call: TRBV29-1
d_call: TRBD2
cdr3_nt: TGCAGCGTCCTCGGGACTACCCCTAGCACAGATACGCAGTATTTT
cdr3_aa: CSVLGTTPSTDTQYF

j_call: TRBJ1-1
clone_size: many
v_call: TRBV7-9
d_call: NA
cdr3_nt: TGTGCCAGCAGCTTAGGGTGGAGCATGAACACTGAAGCTTTCTTT
cdr3_aa: CASSLGWSMNTEAFF

j_call: TRBJ2-5
clone_size: many
v_call: TRBV4-1
d_call: NA
cdr3_nt: TGCGCCAGCAGCTCGGGGTTTAGAGAGACCCAGTACTTC
cdr3_aa: CASSSGFRETQYF

j_call: TRBJ2-1
clone_size: few
v_call: TRBV2
d_call: NA
cdr3_nt: TGTGCCAGCAGTGGGCAGGGTACCTACAATGAGCAGTTCTTC
cdr3_aa: CASSGQGTYNEQFF

j_call: TRBJ2-3
clone_size: many
v_call: TRBV20-1
d_call: TRBD2
cdr3_nt: TGCAGTGCTAGGCGGGAGGGTTCAGATACGCAGTATTTT
cdr3_aa: CSARREGSDTQYF

j_call: TRBJ1-2
clone_size: many
v_call: TRBV20-1
d_call: NA
cdr3_nt: TGCAGTGCTAGACGAGAGATGGGTGGCTACACCTTC
cdr3_aa: CSARREMGGYTF

j_call: TRBJ2-1
clone_size: few
v_call: TRBV27
d_call: NA
cdr3_nt: TGTGCCAGCACCTCCCGGGCAGGGGCCAATGAGCAGTTCTTC
cdr3_aa: CASTSRAGANEQFF

j_call: TRBJ2-5
clone_size: many
v_call: TRBV13
d_call: NA
cdr3_nt: TGTGCCAGCAGCTTGGGGAGAAGGGTGGAGACCCAGTACTTC
cdr3_aa: CASSLGRRVETQYF

j_call: TRBJ2-1
clone_size: many
v_call: TRBV29-1
d_call: TRBD2
cdr3_nt: TGCAGCGTTAACATGCGCGGGAGAACCAATGAGCAGTTCTTC
cdr3_aa: CSVNMRGRTNEQFF

j_call: TRBJ2-7
clone_size: few
v_call: TRBV7-9
d_call: TRBD1
cdr3_nt: TGTGCCAGCAGCCCGGACAGGGCAGGGGTTCTCCACGAGCAGTACTTC
cdr3_aa: CASSPDRAGVLHEQYF

j_call: TRBJ1-1
clone_size: many
v_call: TRBV5-1
d_call: NA
cdr3_nt: TGCGCCAGCAGGAGAGAAGGGAAGAACACTGAAGCTTTCTTT
cdr3_aa: CASRREGKNTEAFF

j_call: TRBJ1-5
clone_size: many
v_call: TRBV20-1
d_call: NA
cdr3_nt: TGCAGTGCTTCCCGGACAGTTAATCAGCCCCAGCATTTT
cdr3_aa: CSASRTVNQPQHF

j_call: TRBJ2-1
clone_size: NA
v_call: TRBV4-2
d_call: TRBD1
cdr3_nt: TGTGCCAGCAGCCAAGATTTCACAGGGGGGCCCTACAATGAGCAGTTCTTC
cdr3_aa: CASSQDFTGGPYNEQFF

j_call: TRBJ2-6
clone_size: NA
v_call: TRBV5-5
d_call: NA
cdr3_nt: TGTGCCAGCAGCTACCCCGGGACGAGCAACGTCCTGACTTTC
cdr3_aa: CASSYPGTSNVLTF

j_call: TRBJ2-1
clone_size: many
v_call: TRBV7-2
d_call: NA
cdr3_nt: TGTGCCAGCAGCCCTCCGGGGAGCTCCTACAATGAGCAGTTCTTC
cdr3_aa: CASSPPGSSYNEQFF

j_call: TRBJ1-6
clone_size: few
v_call: TRBV20-1
d_call: NA
cdr3_nt: TGCAGTGCTAGAGTGGGGGCGGGGAGCTCTTGGGGTTCCTATAATTCACCCCTCCACTTT
cdr3_aa: CSARVGAGSSWGSYNSPLHF

j_call: TRBJ2-2
clone_size: many
v_call: TRBV2
d_call: TRBD2
cdr3_nt: TGTGCCAGCTCCGGGACTAGCGGGAGGGGAGTGGAGCTGTTTTTT
cdr3_aa: CASSGTSGRGVELFF

j_call: TRBJ2-5
clone_size: few
v_call: TRBV5-1
d_call: NA
cdr3_nt: TGCGCCAGCAGCTTTCTTCTCGGGAGCCAAGAGACCCAGTACTTC
cdr3_aa: CASSFLLGSQETQYF

j_call: TRBJ2-7
clone_size: many
v_call: TRBV27
d_call: TRBD1
cdr3_nt: TGTGCCAGCCGCCACAGGGGCGAGCAGTACTTC
cdr3_aa: CASRHRGEQYF

j_call: TRBJ2-5
clone_size: NA
v_call: TRBV7-2
d_call: NA
cdr3_nt: TGTGCCAGCAGCTGGGACCGAATTAGCTACTTC
cdr3_aa: CASSWDRISYF

j_call: TRBJ1-1
clone_size: many
v_call: TRBV18
d_call: TRBD1
cdr3_nt: TGTGCCAGCTCACCGCGGGGGACAGGATTGAACACTGAAGCTTTCTTT
cdr3_aa: CASSPRGTGLNTEAFF